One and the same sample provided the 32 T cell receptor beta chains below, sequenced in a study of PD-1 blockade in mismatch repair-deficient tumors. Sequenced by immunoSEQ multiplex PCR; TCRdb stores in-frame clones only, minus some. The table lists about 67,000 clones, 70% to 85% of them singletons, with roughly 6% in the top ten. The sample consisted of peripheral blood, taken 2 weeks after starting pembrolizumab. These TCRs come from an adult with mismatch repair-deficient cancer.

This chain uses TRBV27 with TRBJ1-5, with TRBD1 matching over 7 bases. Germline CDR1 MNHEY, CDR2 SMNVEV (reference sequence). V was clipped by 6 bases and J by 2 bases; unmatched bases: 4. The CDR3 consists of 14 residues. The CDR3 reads CASSLGTGNQPQHF. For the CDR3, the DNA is TGTGCCAGCAGCCTAGGGACAGGCAATCAGCCCCAGCATTTT.

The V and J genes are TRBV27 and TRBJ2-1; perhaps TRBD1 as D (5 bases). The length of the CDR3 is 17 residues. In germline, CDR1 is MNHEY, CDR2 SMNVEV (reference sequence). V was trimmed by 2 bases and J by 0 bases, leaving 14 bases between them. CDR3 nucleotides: TGTGCCAGCAGTTTACCCGAGGACAAGAGCTCCTACAATGAGCAGTTCTTC. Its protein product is CASSLPEDKSSYNEQFF.

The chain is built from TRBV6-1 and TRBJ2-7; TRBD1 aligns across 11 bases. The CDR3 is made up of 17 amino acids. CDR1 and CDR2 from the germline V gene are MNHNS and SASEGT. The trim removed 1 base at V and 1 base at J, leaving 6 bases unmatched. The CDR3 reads CASSEVLGQGVSYEQYF. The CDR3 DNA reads TGTGCCAGCAGTGAAGTTTTGGGACAGGGGGTGTCCTACGAGCAGTACTTC.

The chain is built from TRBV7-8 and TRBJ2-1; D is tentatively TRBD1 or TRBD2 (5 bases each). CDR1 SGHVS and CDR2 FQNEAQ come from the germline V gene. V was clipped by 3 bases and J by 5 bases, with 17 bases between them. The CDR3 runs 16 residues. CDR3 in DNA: TGTGCCAGCAGCTTTCAGGAGCTCCGGGGACACAATGAGCAGTTCTTC. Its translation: CASSFQELRGHNEQFF.

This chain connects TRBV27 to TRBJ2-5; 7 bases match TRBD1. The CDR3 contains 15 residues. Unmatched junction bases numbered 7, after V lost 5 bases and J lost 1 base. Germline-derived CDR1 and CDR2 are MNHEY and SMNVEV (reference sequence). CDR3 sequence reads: CASSARYRGQETQYF. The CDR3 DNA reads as TGTGCCAGCAGTGCCCGATACAGGGGCCAAGAGACCCAGTACTTC.

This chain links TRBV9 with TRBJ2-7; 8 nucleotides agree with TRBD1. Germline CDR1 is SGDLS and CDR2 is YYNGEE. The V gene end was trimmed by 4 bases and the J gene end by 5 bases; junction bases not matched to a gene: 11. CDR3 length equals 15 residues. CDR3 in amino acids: CASSPRTGPRHEQYF. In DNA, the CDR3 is TGTGCCAGCAGCCCACGGACAGGGCCTCGGCACGAGCAGTACTTC.

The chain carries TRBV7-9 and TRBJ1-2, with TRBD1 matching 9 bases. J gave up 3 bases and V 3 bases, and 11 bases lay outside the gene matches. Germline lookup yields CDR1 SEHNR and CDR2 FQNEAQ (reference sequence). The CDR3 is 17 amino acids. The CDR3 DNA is TGTGCCAGCAGCTTCCCGGGACAGGGCCTTCTGGACTATGGCTACACCTTC. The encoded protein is CASSFPGQGLLDYGYTF.

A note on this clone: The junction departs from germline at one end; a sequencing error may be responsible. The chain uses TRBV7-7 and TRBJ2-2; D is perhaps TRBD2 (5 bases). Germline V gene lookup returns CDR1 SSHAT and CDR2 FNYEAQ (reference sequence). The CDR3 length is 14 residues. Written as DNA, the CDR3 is TGTGCTAGCAGCATGGAGCGGTACACCGGGGAGCTGTTTTTT. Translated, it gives CASSMERYTGELFF.

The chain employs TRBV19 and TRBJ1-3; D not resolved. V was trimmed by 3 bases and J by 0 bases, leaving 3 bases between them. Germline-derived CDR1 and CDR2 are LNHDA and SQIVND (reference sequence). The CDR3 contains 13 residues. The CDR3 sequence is CASSMYSGNTIYF. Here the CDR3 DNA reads TGTGCCAGTAGTATGTACTCTGGAAACACCATATATTTT.

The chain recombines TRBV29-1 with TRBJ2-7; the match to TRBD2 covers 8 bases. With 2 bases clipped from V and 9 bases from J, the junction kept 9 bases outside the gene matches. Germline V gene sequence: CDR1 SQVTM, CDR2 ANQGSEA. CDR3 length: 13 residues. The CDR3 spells CSVERTGGPLQYF. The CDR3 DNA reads TGCAGCGTTGAACGTACGGGAGGGCCTTTGCAGTACTTC.

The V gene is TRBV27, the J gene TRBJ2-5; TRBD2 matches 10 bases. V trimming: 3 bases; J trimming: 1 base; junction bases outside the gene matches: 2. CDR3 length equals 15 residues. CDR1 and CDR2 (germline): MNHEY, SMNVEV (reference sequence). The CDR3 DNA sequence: TGTGCCAGCAGTTTTCGGACTAGCGGCCAAGAGACCCAGTACTTC. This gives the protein CASSFRTSGQETQYF.

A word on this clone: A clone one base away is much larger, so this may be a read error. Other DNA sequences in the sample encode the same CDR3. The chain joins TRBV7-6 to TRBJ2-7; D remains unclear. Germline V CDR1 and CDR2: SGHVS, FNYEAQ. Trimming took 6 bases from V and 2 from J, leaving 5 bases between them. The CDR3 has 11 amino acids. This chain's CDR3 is CASSAAYEQYF. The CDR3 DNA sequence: TGTGCCAGCAGTGCCGCCTACGAGCAGTACTTC.

The CDR3 spells CASSALNRGNYGYTF. CDR3 in DNA: TGTGCCAGCAGTGCCTTAAACAGGGGCAACTATGGCTACACCTTC. V gene TRBV27 combines with J gene TRBJ1-2; TRBD1 matches 7 bases. The junction had 8 bases not matched to a gene; V was cut back by 5 bases and J by 2 bases. This CDR3 region has 15 residues. Germline V CDR1 and CDR2: MNHEY, SMNVEV (reference sequence).

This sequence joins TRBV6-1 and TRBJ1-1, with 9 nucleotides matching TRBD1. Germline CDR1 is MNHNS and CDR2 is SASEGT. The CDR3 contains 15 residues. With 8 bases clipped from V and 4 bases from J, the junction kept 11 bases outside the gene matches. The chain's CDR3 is CASWREDRGTTEAFF. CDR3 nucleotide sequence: TGTGCCAGCTGGAGAGAGGACAGGGGTACCACTGAAGCTTTCTTT.

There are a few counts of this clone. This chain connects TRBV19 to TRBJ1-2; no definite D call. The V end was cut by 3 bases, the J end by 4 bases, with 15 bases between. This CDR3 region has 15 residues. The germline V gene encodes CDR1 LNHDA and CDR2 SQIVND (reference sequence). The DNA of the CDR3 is TGTGCCAGTAGTATCCAGACGGCAGGCCTCTATGGCTACACCTTC. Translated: CASSIQTAGLYGYTF.

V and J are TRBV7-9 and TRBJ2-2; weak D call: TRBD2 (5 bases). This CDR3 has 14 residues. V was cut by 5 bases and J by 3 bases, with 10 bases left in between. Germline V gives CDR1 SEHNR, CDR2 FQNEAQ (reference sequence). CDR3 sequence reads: CASSASGYTGELFF. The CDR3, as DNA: TGTGCCAGCAGCGCGTCGGGGTACACCGGGGAGCTGTTTTTT.

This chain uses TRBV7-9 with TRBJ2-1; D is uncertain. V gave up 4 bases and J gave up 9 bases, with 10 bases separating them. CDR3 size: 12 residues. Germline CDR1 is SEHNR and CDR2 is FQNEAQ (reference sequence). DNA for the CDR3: TGTGCCAGCAGCTCCAGTCTGAGTGAGCAGTTCTTC. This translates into CASSSSLSEQFF.

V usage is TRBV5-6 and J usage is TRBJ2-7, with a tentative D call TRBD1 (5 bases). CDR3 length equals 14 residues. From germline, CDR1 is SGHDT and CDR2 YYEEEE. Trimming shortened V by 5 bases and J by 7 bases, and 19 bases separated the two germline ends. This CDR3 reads CASSYLGRQGEQYF. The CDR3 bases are TGTGCCAGCAGTTACTTGGGCAGGCAGGGAGAGCAGTACTTC.

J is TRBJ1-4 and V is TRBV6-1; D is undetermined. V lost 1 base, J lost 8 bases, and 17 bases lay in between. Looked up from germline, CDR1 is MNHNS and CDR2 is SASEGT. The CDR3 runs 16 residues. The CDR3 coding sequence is TGTGCCAGCAGTGAAGACCTCCGAGGCCTCGTGGAAAAACTGTTTTTT. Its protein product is CASSEDLRGLVEKLFF.

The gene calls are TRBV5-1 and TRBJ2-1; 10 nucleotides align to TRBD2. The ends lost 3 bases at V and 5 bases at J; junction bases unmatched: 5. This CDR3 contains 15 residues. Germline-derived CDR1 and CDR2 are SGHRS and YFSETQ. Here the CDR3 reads CASSSTSGEDNEQFF. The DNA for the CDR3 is TGCGCCAGCAGCTCTACTAGCGGGGAGGACAATGAGCAGTTCTTC.

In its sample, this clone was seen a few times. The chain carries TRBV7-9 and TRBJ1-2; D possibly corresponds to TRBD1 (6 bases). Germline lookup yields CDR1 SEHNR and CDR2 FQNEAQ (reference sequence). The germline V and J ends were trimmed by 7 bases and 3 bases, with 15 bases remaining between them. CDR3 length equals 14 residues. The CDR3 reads CASIHGGRDYGYTF. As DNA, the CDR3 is TGTGCCAGCATCCACGGGGGGCGGGACTATGGCTACACCTTC.

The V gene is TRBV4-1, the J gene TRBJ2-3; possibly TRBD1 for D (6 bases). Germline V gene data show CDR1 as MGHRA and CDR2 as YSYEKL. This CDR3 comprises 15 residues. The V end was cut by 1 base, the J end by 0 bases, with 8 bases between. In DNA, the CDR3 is TGCGCCAGCAGCCAAGCACAGGGAAGCACAGATACGCAGTATTTT. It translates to CASSQAQGSTDTQYF.

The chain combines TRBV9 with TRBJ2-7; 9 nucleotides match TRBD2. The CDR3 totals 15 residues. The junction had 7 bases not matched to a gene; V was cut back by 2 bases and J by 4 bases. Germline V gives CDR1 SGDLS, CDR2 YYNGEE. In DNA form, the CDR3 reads TGTGCCAGCAGCGTGGGGACTAGCTCAATTTACGAGCAGTACTTC. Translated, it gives CASSVGTSSIYEQYF.

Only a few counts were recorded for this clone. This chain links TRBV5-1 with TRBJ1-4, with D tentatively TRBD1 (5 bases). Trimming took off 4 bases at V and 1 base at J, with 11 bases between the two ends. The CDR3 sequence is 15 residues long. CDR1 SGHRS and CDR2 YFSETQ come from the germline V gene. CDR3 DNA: TGCGCCAGCAGCCCGGACGGGGGAACTAATGAAAAACTGTTTTTT. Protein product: CASSPDGGTNEKLFF.

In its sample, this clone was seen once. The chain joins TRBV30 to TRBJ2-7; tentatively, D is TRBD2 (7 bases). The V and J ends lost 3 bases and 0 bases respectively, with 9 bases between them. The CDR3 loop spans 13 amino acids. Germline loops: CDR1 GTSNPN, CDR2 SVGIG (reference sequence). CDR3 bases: TGTGCCTGGAGCCGGGGGGCCTCCTACGAGCAGTACTTC. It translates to CAWSRGASYEQYF. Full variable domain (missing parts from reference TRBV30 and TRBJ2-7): SQTIHQWPATLVQPVGSPLSLECTVEGTSNPNLYWYRQAAGRGLQLLFYSVGIGQISSEVPQNLSASRPQDRQFILSSKKLLLSDSGFYLCAWSRGASYEQYFGPGTRLTVT.

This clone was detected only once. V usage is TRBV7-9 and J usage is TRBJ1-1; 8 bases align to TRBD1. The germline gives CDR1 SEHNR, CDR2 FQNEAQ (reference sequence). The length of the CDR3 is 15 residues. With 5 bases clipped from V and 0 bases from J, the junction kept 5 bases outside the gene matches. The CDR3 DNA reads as TGTGCCAGCAGCAGAGAACAGGGGGTGAACACTGAAGCTTTCTTT. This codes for CASSREQGVNTEAFF.

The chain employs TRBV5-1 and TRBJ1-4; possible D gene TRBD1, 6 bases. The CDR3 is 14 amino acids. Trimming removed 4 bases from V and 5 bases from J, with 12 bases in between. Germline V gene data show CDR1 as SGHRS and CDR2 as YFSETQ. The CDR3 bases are TGCGCCAGCAGCCCGTTCGGGACAAATGAAAAACTGTTTTTT. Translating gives CASSPFGTNEKLFF.

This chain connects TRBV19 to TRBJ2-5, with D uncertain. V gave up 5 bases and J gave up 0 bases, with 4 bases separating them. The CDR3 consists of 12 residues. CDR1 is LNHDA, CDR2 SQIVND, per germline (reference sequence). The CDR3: CASSQYQETQYF. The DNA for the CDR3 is TGTGCCAGTAGTCAGTACCAAGAGACCCAGTACTTC.

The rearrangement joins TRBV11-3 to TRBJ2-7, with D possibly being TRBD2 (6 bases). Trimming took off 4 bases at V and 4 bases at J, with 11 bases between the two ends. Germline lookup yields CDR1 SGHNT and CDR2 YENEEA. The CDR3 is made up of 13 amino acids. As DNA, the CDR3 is TGTGCCAGCAGCTCCTACCTAGCGTACGAGCAGTACTTC. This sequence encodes CASSSYLAYEQYF.

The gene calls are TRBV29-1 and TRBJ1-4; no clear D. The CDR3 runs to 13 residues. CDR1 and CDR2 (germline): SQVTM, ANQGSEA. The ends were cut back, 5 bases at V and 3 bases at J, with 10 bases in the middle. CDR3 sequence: CSVKPSANEKLFF. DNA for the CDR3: TGCAGCGTTAAACCGTCAGCTAATGAAAAACTGTTTTTT.

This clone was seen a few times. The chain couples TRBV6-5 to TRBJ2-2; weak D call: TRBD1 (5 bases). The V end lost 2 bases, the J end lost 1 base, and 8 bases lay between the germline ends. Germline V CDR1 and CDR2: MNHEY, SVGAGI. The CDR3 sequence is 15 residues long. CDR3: CASSYRGLNTGELFF. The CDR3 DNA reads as TGTGCCAGCAGTTACAGGGGCTTGAACACCGGGGAGCTGTTTTTT.

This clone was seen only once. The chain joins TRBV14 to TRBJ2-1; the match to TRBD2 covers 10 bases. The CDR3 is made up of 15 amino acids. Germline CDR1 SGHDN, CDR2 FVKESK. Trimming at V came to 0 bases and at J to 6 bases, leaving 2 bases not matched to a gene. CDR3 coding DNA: TGTGCCAGCAGCCAAGACAGCGGGAGGGCCAATGAGCAGTTCTTC. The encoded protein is CASSQDSGRANEQFF.